These 30 T cell receptor beta chains were all obtained from the same sample, sequenced in a study of OX40 agonist ivuxolimab in advanced cancers. Here immunoSEQ multiplex PCR was the method, and the copy in TCRdb shows in-frame clones only, minus some. The table records 96,000 or so clones, under 90% of them present only once. The specimen was CD4+ or CD8+ T cells sorted from blood, collected in a trial of the OX40 agonist ivuxolimab. These receptors came from an adult with an advanced solid tumor such as melanoma, head and neck, liver or kidney cancer.

CDR3 nucleotides: TGTGCCAGCAGTGAGGGGACAGGGTTTTTTGGCTACACCTTC. Its translation is CASSEGTGFFGYTF. The genes are TRBV6-1 and TRBJ1-2; the match to TRBD1 covers 9 bases. CDR1 and CDR2 (germline): MNHNS, SASEGT. CDR3 size: 14 residues. After removal of 3 bases from V and 7 bases from J, the junction contained 6 bases not matched to a gene.

The chain employs TRBV6-7 and TRBJ1-5; a weak D match, TRBD1 (5 bases). TRBV6-7 is an open reading frame whose function is uncertain. The CDR3 contains 15 residues. The germline V and J ends were trimmed by 6 bases and 2 bases, with 14 bases remaining between them. This CDR3 reads CASSVGRYGNQPQHF. The CDR3 nucleotides are TGTGCCAGCAGCGTGGGGCGGTATGGCAATCAGCCCCAGCATTTT.

V usage is TRBV6-1 and J usage is TRBJ2-2, with 8 bases lining up with TRBD1. The CDR3 loop spans 17 amino acids. In germline, CDR1 is MNHNS, CDR2 SASEGT. The J segment lost 1 base and the V segment lost 4 bases, leaving 8 bases of the junction unmatched. CDR3 amino acids: CASSVNHGQGNTGELFF. DNA of the CDR3: TGTGCCAGCAGTGTAAACCACGGACAGGGGAACACCGGGGAGCTGTTTTTT.

This chain connects TRBV19 to TRBJ1-1, with D possibly being TRBD1 (6 bases). Trimming took off 5 bases at V and 1 base at J, with 11 bases between the two ends. The germline CDR1 and CDR2 sequences are LNHDA and SQIVND (reference sequence). The CDR3 is 14 amino acids. In DNA form, the CDR3 reads TGTGCCAGTAGTTGGGACATTTGGAACACTGAAGCTTTCTTT. Protein sequence: CASSWDIWNTEAFF.

The V and J genes are TRBV7-2 and TRBJ1-6; D is perhaps TRBD1 (5 bases). CDR3 length equals 14 residues. Germline lookup yields CDR1 SGHTA and CDR2 FQGNSA. Trimming shortened V by 7 bases and J by 7 bases, and 14 bases separated the two germline ends. CDR3 sequence reads: CASTPGTENSPLHF. CDR3 sequence (DNA): TGTGCCAGCACGCCAGGGACGGAAAATTCACCCCTCCACTTT.

CDR3 coding DNA: TGTGCCAGCAGTTACTTAGGAAGGCTGTTTTTT. This sequence encodes CASSYLGRLFF. This rearrangement joins TRBV6-5 to TRBJ2-2, with D unclear. The germline gives CDR1 MNHEY, CDR2 SVGAGI. This CDR3 has 11 amino acids. Trimming cost V 1 base and J 13 bases, with 7 bases left between them.

The CDR3 bases are TGTGCTAGTGGTTTGGGAGACAGGGGCACGAATGAAAAACTGTTTTTT. This sequence encodes CASGLGDRGTNEKLFF. The rearrangement links TRBV12-5 to TRBJ1-4; 8 bases align to TRBD1. The germline V gene has CDR1 LGHNT and CDR2 FRNRAP. Trimming removed 1 base from V and 5 bases from J; junction bases left unmatched: 6. This CDR3 spans 16 amino acids.

This rearrangement joins TRBV2 to TRBJ2-7; the D call may be TRBD1 or TRBD2 (6 bases each). Germline assignment: CDR1 SNHLY and CDR2 FYNNEI. The V gene lost 7 bases and the J gene lost 6 bases, with 19 bases spanning the gap. CDR3 length: 14 residues. CDR3 DNA: TGTGCCAGCACCGGACAGCTCGGAGGGGGCGAGCAGTACTTC. Its protein is CASTGQLGGGEQYF.

The chain combines TRBV5-6 with TRBJ2-1; D may be TRBD2 (6 bases). The CDR3 sequence is 15 residues long. Trimming took off 1 base at V and 6 bases at J, with 14 bases between the two ends. Germline V lookup: CDR1 SGHDT, CDR2 YYEEEE. The CDR3, as DNA: TGTGCCAGCAGCTTGTCTGCGGGATGGGGCAATGAGCAGTTCTTC. Protein: CASSLSAGWGNEQFF.

This chain uses TRBV15 with TRBJ2-3; 12 bases are shared with TRBD2. This CDR3 is 21 amino acids long. The V and J ends lost 0 bases and 2 bases, in that order; junction bases with no gene match: 15. The V gene's germline CDR1 is LNHNV and CDR2 YYDKDF (reference sequence). As DNA, the CDR3 is TGTGCCACCAGCAGAGATCACCCCACCGCTGGACTAGCGGGGTCCACAGATACGCAGTATTTT. It specifies CATSRDHPTAGLAGSTDTQYF.

The genes are TRBV6-1 and TRBJ2-7, with a tentative D call TRBD1 (8 bases). Germline V gene data show CDR1 as MNHNS and CDR2 as SASEGT. Deletions cut 0 bases from V and 7 bases from J, with 16 bases between. The CDR3 extends over 15 amino acids. The chain's CDR3 is CASSEATGGASEQYF. The CDR3 nucleotides read TGTGCCAGCAGTGAAGCCACAGGGGGGGCTTCAGAGCAGTACTTC.

The J gene is TRBJ1-2, the V gene TRBV27; tentatively, D is TRBD1 (5 bases). V lost 2 bases to trimming and J lost 5 bases, with 12 bases between them. Germline lookup yields CDR1 MNHEY and CDR2 SMNVEV (reference sequence). This CDR3 spans 14 amino acids. This chain's CDR3 is CASSLTGTDYGYTF. CDR3 nucleotide sequence: TGTGCCAGCAGTTTAACCGGGACGGATTATGGCTACACCTTC.

This clone has a handful of counts. This chain joins TRBV7-9 and TRBJ1-3, with TRBD1 matching over 10 bases. The CDR3 covers 16 residues. V lost 1 base and J lost 6; bases outside the gene matches: 6. The germline CDR1 and CDR2 sequences are SEHNR and FQNEAQ (reference sequence). CDR3 nucleotides: TGTGCCAGCAGCTTAGAACAGACAGGGGGCATAAACACCATATATTTT. Translating gives CASSLEQTGGINTIYF.

V gene TRBV5-6 combines with J gene TRBJ2-2, with 8 bases identical to TRBD2. The CDR3 sequence is 16 residues long. Germline trimming cut 0 bases from V and 4 bases from J; bases unmatched to any gene: 5. Germline CDR1 is SGHDT and CDR2 is YYEEEE. The CDR3 DNA reads as TGTGCCAGCAGCTTGGAACTGCGGGAGGCCACCGGGGAGCTGTTTTTT. Amino acids: CASSLELREATGELFF.

The chain employs TRBV18 and TRBJ1-5; D is uncertain. Trimming left V 2 bases short and J 6 bases short, with 8 bases between. The CDR3 contains 13 residues. Per the germline V gene, CDR1 is KGHSH and CDR2 is LQKENI. The CDR3 protein is CASSPGLGQPQHF. CDR3 coding DNA: TGTGCCAGCTCACCAGGTTTGGGTCAGCCCCAGCATTTT.

This clone was detected only a few times. The DNA for the CDR3 is TGTGCCTGGAGTTACGGGACAGGGCTCTATGGCTACACCTTC. Translation: CAWSYGTGLYGYTF. V gene TRBV30 combines with J gene TRBJ1-2; 9 bases line up with TRBD1. From germline, CDR1 is GTSNPN and CDR2 SVGIG (reference sequence). Trimming took 2 bases from V and 4 from J; bases not matched to a gene: 5. The CDR3 has 14 amino acids.

The chain uses TRBV5-6 and TRBJ1-1; D call uncertain. CDR3 length: 13 residues. Trimming shortened V by 0 bases and J by 4 bases, and 7 bases separated the two germline ends. The germline CDR1 and CDR2 sequences are SGHDT and YYEEEE. The CDR3 reads CASSLARVTEAFF. The CDR3 region has the DNA TGTGCCAGCAGCTTGGCCCGAGTCACTGAAGCTTTCTTT.

This clone was picked up a small number of times. The chain links TRBV7-9 to TRBJ1-5; D gene uncertain. CDR3 length equals 14 residues. Germline loops: CDR1 SEHNR, CDR2 FQNEAQ (reference sequence). Trimming shortened V by 0 bases and J by 2 bases, and 5 bases separated the two germline ends. The DNA for the CDR3 is TGTGCCAGCAGCTTAGCCGCGGGCAATCAGCCCCAGCATTTT. Residues: CASSLAAGNQPQHF.

This clone came up once. This chain connects TRBV6-6 to TRBJ2-7; either TRBD1 or TRBD2 may fit D (7 bases each). The CDR3 has 13 residues. Germline assignment: CDR1 MNHNY and CDR2 SVGAGI (reference sequence). Trimming pared 7 bases from V and 7 bases from J, leaving 17 bases between. The CDR3 protein is CASKAGQSREQYF. The CDR3, as DNA: TGTGCCAGCAAAGCGGGACAGTCGAGGGAGCAGTACTTC.

V and J are TRBV25-1 and TRBJ1-1; 9 bases fit TRBD1. Germline CDR1 and CDR2: MGHDK and SYGVNS. J was trimmed by 3 bases and V by 5 bases; bases with no gene match: 7. This CDR3 contains 15 residues. As DNA, the CDR3 is TGTGCCAGCAGTCCGACAGGGGGACGGTACACTGAAGCTTTCTTT. Residues: CASSPTGGRYTEAFF.

This clone appeared once. This chain connects TRBV5-6 to TRBJ2-5, with D hard to call. The germline V gene has CDR1 SGHDT and CDR2 YYEEEE. This CDR3 spans 12 amino acids. V was cut by 4 bases and J by 5 bases, with 9 bases left in between. The CDR3 DNA follows: TGTGCCAGCAGCCCCTCGTCCGAGACCCAGTACTTC. The encoded protein is CASSPSSETQYF.

V usage is TRBV6-6 and J usage is TRBJ1-6; no definite D call. The CDR3 consists of 16 residues. The ends were cut back, 2 bases at V and 10 bases at J, with 18 bases in the middle. The germline CDR1 and CDR2 sequences are MNHNY and SVGAGI (reference sequence). CDR3 protein: CASSYTAETQRSPLHF. CDR3 bases: TGTGCCAGCAGTTACACGGCAGAAACTCAGAGATCACCCCTCCACTTT.

The chain links TRBV5-1 to TRBJ2-2; 7 bases fit TRBD1. CDR1 SGHRS and CDR2 YFSETQ come from the germline V gene. Trimming at V came to 4 bases and at J to 6 bases, leaving 9 bases not matched to a gene. CDR3 size: 15 residues. CDR3 amino acids: CASSATLGQPGELFF. The DNA for the CDR3 is TGCGCCAGCAGCGCCACCCTGGGACAGCCCGGGGAGCTGTTTTTT. Complete variable domain (other parts from reference TRBV5-1 and TRBJ2-2): KAGVTQTPRYLIKTRGQQVTLSCSPISGHRSVSWYQQTPGQGLQFLFEYFSETQRNKGNFPGRFSGRQFSNSRSEMNVSTLELGDSALYLCASSATLGQPGELFFGEGSRLTVL.

This chain links TRBV15 with TRBJ2-5; D unclear. This CDR3 contains 15 residues. The V and J ends lost 3 bases and 2 bases respectively, with 13 bases between them. The germline CDR1 and CDR2 sequences are LNHNV and YYDKDF (reference sequence). The CDR3 here is CATSRPFRAQETQYF. The CDR3 coding sequence is TGTGCCACCAGCAGGCCCTTCCGGGCTCAAGAGACCCAGTACTTC.

The chain is built from TRBV5-1 and TRBJ2-1; perhaps TRBD2 as D (5 bases). The V end lost 2 bases, the J end lost 4 bases, and 7 bases lay between the germline ends. Germline lookup yields CDR1 SGHRS and CDR2 YFSETQ. The CDR3 length is 13 residues. The CDR3 coding sequence is TGCGCCAGCAGCTTTAGCGAGTACAATGAGCAGTTCTTC. Translated: CASSFSEYNEQFF. Based on the CDR3 plus reference TRBV5-1 and TRBJ2-1, the full variable domain is KAGVTQTPRYLIKTRGQQVTLSCSPISGHRSVSWYQQTPGQGLQFLFEYFSETQRNKGNFPGRFSGRQFSNSRSEMNVSTLELGDSALYLCASSFSEYNEQFFGPGTRLTVL.

The CDR3 loop reads CASSPLGWGAGYTF. CDR3 nucleotides: TGTGCCAGCAGTCCCCTGGGGTGGGGCGCGGGCTACACCTTC. V and J are TRBV2 and TRBJ1-2; maybe TRBD1 (5 bases). In germline, CDR1 is SNHLY, CDR2 FYNNEI. The CDR3 totals 14 residues. V lost 5 bases and J 8 bases, leaving 18 bases between the germline ends.

The rearrangement joins TRBV5-1 to TRBJ1-1; D is uncertain. Germline loops: CDR1 SGHRS, CDR2 YFSETQ. Trimming pared 4 bases from V and 1 base from J, leaving 8 bases between. This CDR3 comprises 13 residues. DNA of the CDR3: TGCGCCAGCAGCCCCCCAGGGAACACTGAAGCTTTCTTT. It translates to CASSPPGNTEAFF.

This clone was observed once. The genes are TRBV6-5 and TRBJ1-2; D gene unclear. Germline CDR1 is MNHEY and CDR2 is SVGAGI. V shed 5 bases and J shed 3 bases, with 16 bases lying between them. The CDR3 has 15 residues. The CDR3 DNA follows: TGTGCCAGCAGTCCCTATTCGACCGCGGACTATGGCTACACCTTC. This codes for CASSPYSTADYGYTF.

CDR3 in amino acids: CASSHGGGNQPQHF. CDR3 DNA sequence: TGTGCCAGCAGCCACGGGGGGGGTAACCAGCCCCAGCATTTT. The rearrangement links TRBV6-6 to TRBJ1-5, with TRBD1 as a possible D gene (5 bases). The ends were cut back, 6 bases at V and 7 bases at J, with 16 bases in the middle. The CDR3 totals 14 residues. Germline assignment: CDR1 MNHNY and CDR2 SVGAGI (reference sequence).

This chain joins TRBV6-5 and TRBJ2-2, with a weak D call TRBD1 (5 bases). The CDR3 is 12 residues long. Trimming removed 4 bases at V and 8 bases at J, with 8 bases between. Germline lookup yields CDR1 MNHEY and CDR2 SVGAGI. The CDR3 nucleotides read TGTGCCAGCAGTTCCCAGGGAGGGGAGCTGTTTTTT. This sequence encodes CASSSQGGELFF.